This T cell receptor beta chain was recorded in a study of T cell responses to AZD1222 COVID-19 vaccine. Study summary: Second-dose schedules of about 4 or about 12 weeks were combined.

Germline CDR1 is LNHDA and CDR2 is SQIVND (reference sequence). CDR3 length equals 14 residues. V shed 8 bases and J shed 0 bases, with 11 bases lying between them. This table comes from immunoSEQ multiplex PCR, and its TCRdb copy is limited to in-frame clones, with some not included. This repertoire shows around 50,000 clones, about 86% found once; its top ten account for about 10%. Broader study findings: Unmutated variant regions are reportedly targeted by nearly half of spike-specific TCRs.

Notes on this clone: Its antigen remains unidentified.

V gene TRBV19 combines with J gene TRBJ2-1; D may be TRBD1 or TRBD2 (6 bases each). The sample was peripheral blood, taken on day 0 of AZD1222 vaccination. The sequence derives from an adult in good health. The CDR3 coding sequence is TGTGCCAGTTCAGGAGGGGGCTCCTACAATGAGCAGTTCTTC. Translation: CASSGGGSYNEQFF.